This T cell receptor (beta chain) derives from a study of OX40 agonist ivuxolimab in advanced cancers. Background on the study: The dose-escalation cohort was around 83% male, with a mean age of approximately 61 years, ranging about 23 to 80.

Study findings and constraints: Clonal expansion by week 6 occurred in CD4+ and CD8+ blood T cells (at 0.1 to 3.0 mg/kg).

The method was immunoSEQ multiplex PCR; TCRdb's version includes in-frame clones alone and lacks a portion of them. The data contain 39,000 or so clones, around nine tenths of them seen just once; the ten biggest clones take up roughly 33%. Systemic immunosuppression or autoimmune disease history was grounds to exclude patients. The V end lost 0 bases, the J end lost 7 bases, and 10 bases lay between the germline ends. CDR3 size: 14 residues. Germline assignment: CDR1 SGDLS and CDR2 YYNGEE. With regard to this clone: Its antigen is unidentified.

This chain joins TRBV9 and TRBJ1-4, with D possibly TRBD1 on 6 matching bases. The receptor comes from an adult with an advanced solid tumor such as melanoma, head and neck, liver or kidney cancer. Material: CD4+ or CD8+ T cells sorted from blood, obtained in a trial of the OX40 agonist ivuxolimab. The CDR3 spells CASSVGGQIEKLFF. The CDR3 DNA reads TGTGCCAGCAGCGTAGGAGGACAGATTGAAAAACTGTTTTTT.